This T cell receptor (beta chain) comes out of a study of control samples from healthy donors and cancer patients. There are 14 residues in the CDR3. V lost 2 bases to trimming and J lost 6 bases; unmatched junction nucleotides: 5. Germline V gene lookup returns CDR1 SGDLS and CDR2 YYNGEE. Generated by immunoSEQ multiplex PCR, the TCRdb table keeps only in-frame clones and is missing some. The sample contains fewer than 200,000 clones, around 90% of which appear only once. The sequence was obtained from a young man in good health. The genes are TRBV9 and TRBJ2-1; 7 nucleotides agree with TRBD1. Sequenced sample: blood. CDR3 nucleotide sequence: TGTGCCAGCAGCGTCGGGTCAGGGGGCAATGAGCAGTTCTTC. The encoded protein is CASSVGSGGNEQFF.